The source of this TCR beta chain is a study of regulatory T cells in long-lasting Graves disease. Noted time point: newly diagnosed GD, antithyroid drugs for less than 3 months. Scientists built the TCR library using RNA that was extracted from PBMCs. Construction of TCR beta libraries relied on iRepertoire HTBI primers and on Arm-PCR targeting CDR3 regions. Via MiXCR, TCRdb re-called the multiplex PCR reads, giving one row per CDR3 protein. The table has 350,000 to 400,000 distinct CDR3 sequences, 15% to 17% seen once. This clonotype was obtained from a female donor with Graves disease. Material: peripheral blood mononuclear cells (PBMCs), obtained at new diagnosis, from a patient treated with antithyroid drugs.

The CDR3 reads CAWSYKRDGELFF. The CDR3 nucleotides are TGTGCCTGGAGTTATAAGCGGGACGGGGAGCTGTTTTTT. The rearrangement uses TRBV30 and TRBJ2-2; 7 bases are shared with TRBD2. V shed 2 bases, J shed 7 bases, and the junction held 4 bases outside the gene matches. Germline values: CDR1 GTSNPN, CDR2 SVGIG (reference sequence). The CDR3 contains 13 residues.